This TCR beta chain came from a study of technical replicates of blood from a handful of donors. The CDR3 is 11 residues long. Between the trimmed V and J ends, which lost 5 bases and 8 bases, there was a span of 9 bases. Germline lookup yields CDR1 SGHRS and CDR2 YFSETQ. Data came from immunoSEQ multiplex PCR; TCRdb stores just in-frame clones and leaves some out. Of about 72,000 clones listed, about 95% are singletons. Sequencing input: T cells isolated from PBMCs. This receptor was taken from a human donor in good health. J is TRBJ2-3 and V is TRBV5-1, with D tentatively TRBD2 (5 bases). The CDR3 DNA sequence: TGCGCCAGCAGTCCCGCGGGTACGCAGTATTTT. This gives the protein CASSPAGTQYF.